The rows below give T cell receptor beta chains drawn from one sample of a study of blood T cell repertoires in COVID-19. Measured with immunoSEQ multiplex PCR; TCRdb has only the in-frame clones, and not every one. The data contain tens of thousands of clones, under 95% of them singletons. Sequencing input: peripheral blood. These receptors came from a man aged 55 to 70 with acute or convalescent COVID-19. Each CDR3 is given with its conserved first and last residue. A D gene is named only where the DNA matches it firmly. Size values are once, few and many counts, or a class for expanded clones, and some rows have none.

d_gene,abundance,v_gene,j_gene,CDR3aa,CDR3nt
TRBD2,NA,TRBV6-2/TRBV6-3,TRBJ2-1,CASSPYSGGRVLYNEQFF,TGTGCCAGCAGCCCCTACAGCGGGGGCCGTGTCTTATACAATGAGCAGTTCTTC
NA,NA,TRBV3-1/TRBV3-2,TRBJ1-1,CASSQEQRWTLNTEAFF,TGTGCCAGCAGCCAAGAGCAACGTTGGACATTGAACACTGAAGCTTTCTTT
TRBD2,NA,TRBV10-1,TRBJ2-1,CASSEFPAGGCDEQFF,TGCGCCAGCAGTGAGTTCCCAGCGGGGGGTTGCGATGAGCAGTTCTTC
TRBD1,NA,TRBV29-1,TRBJ1-5,CSVGQGNQPQHF,TGCAGCGTGGGACAGGGAAACCAGCCCCAGCATTTT
NA,NA,TRBV7-8,TRBJ2-3,CASSFKSSYGTDTQYF,TGTGCCAGCAGCTTTAAGTCTTCCTACGGCACAGATACGCAGTATTTT
NA,NA,TRBV27,TRBJ2-3,CASARPYLPDTQYF,TGTGCCAGCGCTCGTCCCTATCTCCCAGATACGCAGTATTTT
NA,NA,TRBV11-2,TRBJ1-1,CASSLQGLPTEAFF,TGTGCCAGCAGCTTACAGGGACTTCCCACTGAAGCTTTCTTT
NA,NA,TRBV19,TRBJ2-3,CASSPGSGFTSHTQYF,TGTGCCAGTAGCCCGGGCTCGGGATTCACATCTCATACGCAGTATTTT
TRBD1,NA,TRBV7-9,TRBJ2-3,CASSLGRGRSDTQYF,TGTGCCAGCAGCTTAGGCAGGGGGCGTTCAGATACGCAGTATTTT
NA,NA,TRBV7-2,TRBJ2-1,CASRPDSNEQFF,TGTGCCAGCAGGCCCGACAGTAATGAGCAGTTCTTC
NA,once,TRBV9,TRBJ2-7,CASSPRSSRPLAEQYF,TGTGCCAGCAGCCCAAGGAGTTCCAGACCGCTGGCCGAGCAGTACTTC
NA,NA,TRBV19,TRBJ1-5,CASSPTGPNQPQHF,TGTGCCAGTAGCCCTACAGGGCCCAATCAGCCCCAGCATTTT
TRBD2,NA,TRBV7-9,TRBJ2-1,CASSLGLAGGGWYNEQFF,TGTGCCAGCAGCTTAGGTCTAGCGGGGGGAGGATGGTACAATGAGCAGTTCTTC
NA,NA,TRBV24-1,TRBJ2-7,CATARGSEQYF,TGTGCCACCGCGCGGGGTAGCGAGCAGTACTTC
NA,NA,TRBV5-6,TRBJ1-2,CASSLGGSQGYTF,TGTGCCAGCAGCTTGGGAGGCTCCCAAGGCTACACCTTC
NA,NA,TRBV13,TRBJ2-2,CASSLVGATGELFF,TGTGCCAGCAGCTTAGTAGGGGCCACCGGGGAGCTGTTTTTT
NA,NA,TRBV11-2,TRBJ2-1,CASSNPPRGLGGTEQFF,TGTGCCAGCAGCAATCCCCCGCGAGGTCTGGGGGGTACTGAGCAGTTCTTC
NA,NA,TRBV18,TRBJ1-5,CASSLSILIGNQPQHF,TGTGCCAGCTCACTCTCTATATTGATCGGCAATCAGCCCCAGCATTTT
NA,NA,TRBV9,TRBJ1-1,CASSVGRGRNTEAFF,TGTGCCAGCAGCGTAGGCAGAGGAAGGAACACTGAAGCTTTCTTT
NA,NA,TRBV19,TRBJ1-3,CASSLTGISGNTIYF,TGTGCCAGTAGTCTTACAGGTATTTCTGGAAACACCATATATTTT
NA,NA,TRBV7-3,TRBJ2-5,CASSLTGAAKVETQYF,TGTGCCAGCAGCTTAACGGGGGCAGCCAAAGTGGAGACCCAGTACTTC
NA,few,TRBV9,TRBJ1-2,CASSAGGGDQGYTF,TGTGCCAGCAGCGCCGGGGGAGGGGACCAAGGCTACACCTTC
NA,NA,TRBV6-5,TRBJ1-1,CASSYATGNTEAFF,TGTGCCAGCAGTTATGCGACAGGCAACACTGAAGCTTTCTTT
TRBD2,NA,TRBV6-5,TRBJ2-3,CASSYGGGVTDTQYF,TGTGCCAGCAGTTATGGTGGGGGGGTGACAGATACGCAGTATTTT
TRBD1,NA,TRBV11-2,TRBJ1-4,CASSSRGPTNEKLFF,TGTGCCAGCAGCAGTAGGGGGCCTACTAATGAAAAACTGTTTTTT
NA,few,TRBV27,TRBJ1-6,CASSLNIGQGNSPLHF,TGTGCCAGCAGTTTAAACATCGGCCAGGGTAATTCACCCCTCCACTTT
NA,NA,TRBV15,TRBJ1-3,CATSRDGFSGNTIYF,TGTGCCACCAGCAGAGATGGCTTCTCTGGAAACACCATATATTTT
TRBD1,NA,TRBV2,TRBJ1-3,CASRRQGDTIYF,TGTGCCAGCAGGAGACAGGGGGACACCATATATTTT